The sequence of this TCR beta chain was determined in a study of CD8 T cells in ankylosing spondylitis. Study-level findings and limits: For ankylosing spondylitis blood, a TCR beta motif of 7 to 9 highly homologous variants appeared characteristic. Disease-linked clones were found to be CD8+ and relatively rare in peripheral blood.

The CDR3 covers 17 residues. In germline, CDR1 is MNHEY, CDR2 SVGAGI. V lost 2 bases, J lost 4 bases, and 12 bases stayed unmatched. This clonotype was seen only a few times. The antigen remains unidentified. TCRdb analysed the 5' RACE reads with MiXCR anew, one entry per CDR3 protein. In the table there are about 200,000 distinct CDR3 sequences, about 7.3% of which are singletons. The clonotype was recovered from a male donor with ankylosing spondylitis. The genes are TRBV6-5 and TRBJ2-7; TRBD1 aligns across 9 bases. The sequenced material came from blood, either unsorted or a sorted T cell fraction (not recorded which). The CDR3, as DNA: TGTGCCAGCAGTTACGACACAGGGGGCGCCCCTTTGTACGAGCAGTACTTC. As protein: CASSYDTGGAPLYEQYF.